This TCR beta chain is from a study of T cells after yellow fever vaccination. This clonotype was seen more than once but under ten times. Unmatched junction bases numbered 3, after V lost 3 bases and J lost 5 bases. CDR3 length: 15 residues. Germline V gene sequence: CDR1 LNHDA, CDR2 SQIVND (reference sequence). Universal primer sites and UMIs were introduced during 5'RACE template-switching synthesis of TCR cDNA. MiXCR was run by TCRdb on the 5' RACE reads, yielding one entry per CDR3 protein. The repertoire has 80,000 to 100,000 distinct CDR3 sequences, roughly 10% of them found once; the top ten carry around a sixth.

The sequence was obtained from a man aged 18 to 29 who received the YFV17D yellow fever vaccine. Sequenced material: CD8+ T cells not binding an NS4B(214-222) dextramer, sorted from PBMCs, taken roughly 14 days after the first yellow fever vaccination. V is TRBV19 and J is TRBJ2-1, with 11 bases matching TRBD2. The CDR3 region has the DNA TGTGCCAGTAGTATCGCGACTAGCGGGAACAATGAGCAGTTCTTC. Amino acid sequence: CASSIATSGNNEQFF.